This T cell receptor beta chain was documented in a study of STAT3 mutations in large granular lymphocyte leukemia. This clone was counted once. Antigen: not known. V was cut by 3 bases and J by 4 bases, with 12 bases left in between. The V gene's germline CDR1 is GTSNPN and CDR2 SVGIG (reference sequence). The CDR3 runs to 13 residues. TCRbeta libraries averaged approximately 42,000 productive templates per sample. Clones were read by immunoSEQ multiplex PCR, and TCRdb kept only the in-frame ones, dropping some. The sample shows roughly 31,000 clones, approximately 80% of them seen only once. General study findings and limits: At least one immunodominant TCR beta clonotype appeared in every T-cell large granular lymphocyte leukemia patient. Some patients had dominant TCR clones larger than their STAT3 mutant burden. Some patients had persisting codominant clonotypes that could mask small clones.

This receptor was identified in a woman aged 50 to 60 with T-cell large granular lymphocyte leukemia. Some clones in this sample may be carry-over from other donors' samples. The chain is built from TRBV30 and TRBJ1-2, with D maybe TRBD1 (6 bases). Sequencing was performed on peripheral blood mononuclear cells. The CDR3 spells CAWSWGASYGYTF. The CDR3 DNA is TGTGCCTGGAGCTGGGGGGCGTCCTATGGCTACACCTTC.